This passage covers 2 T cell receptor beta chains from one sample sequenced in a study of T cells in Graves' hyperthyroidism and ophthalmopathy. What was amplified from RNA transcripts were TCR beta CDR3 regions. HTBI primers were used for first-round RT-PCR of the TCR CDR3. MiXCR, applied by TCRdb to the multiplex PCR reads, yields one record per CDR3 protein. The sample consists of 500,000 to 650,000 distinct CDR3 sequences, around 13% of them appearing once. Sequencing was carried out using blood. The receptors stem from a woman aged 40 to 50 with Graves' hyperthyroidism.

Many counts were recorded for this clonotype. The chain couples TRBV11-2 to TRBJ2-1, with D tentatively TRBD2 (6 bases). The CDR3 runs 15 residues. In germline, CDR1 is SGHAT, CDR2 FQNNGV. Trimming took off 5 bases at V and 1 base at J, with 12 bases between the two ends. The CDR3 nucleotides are TGTGCCAGCAGCAGTATAGCGGTGTCCTACAATGAGCAGTTCTTC. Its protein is CASSSIAVSYNEQFF.

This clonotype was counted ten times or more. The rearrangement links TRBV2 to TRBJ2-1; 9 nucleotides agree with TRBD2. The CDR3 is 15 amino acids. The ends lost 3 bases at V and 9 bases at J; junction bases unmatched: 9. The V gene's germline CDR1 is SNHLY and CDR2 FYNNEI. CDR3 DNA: TGTGCCAGCAGTGAGGCCGTAGCGGGAGCTAGTGAGCAGTTCTTC. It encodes CASSEAVAGASEQFF.